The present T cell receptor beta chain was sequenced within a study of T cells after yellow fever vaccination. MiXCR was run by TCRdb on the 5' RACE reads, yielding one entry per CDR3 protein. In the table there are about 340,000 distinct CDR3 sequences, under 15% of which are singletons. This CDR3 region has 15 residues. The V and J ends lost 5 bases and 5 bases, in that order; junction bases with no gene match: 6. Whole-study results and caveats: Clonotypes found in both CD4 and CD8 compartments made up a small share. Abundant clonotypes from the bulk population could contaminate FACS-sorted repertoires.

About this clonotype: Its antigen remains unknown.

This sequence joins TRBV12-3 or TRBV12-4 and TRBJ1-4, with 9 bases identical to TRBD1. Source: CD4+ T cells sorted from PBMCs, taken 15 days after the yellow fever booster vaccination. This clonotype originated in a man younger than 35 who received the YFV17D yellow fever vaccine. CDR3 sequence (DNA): TGTGCCAGCAGTCCCGCCGGGACAGGGAATGAAAAACTGTTTTTT. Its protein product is CASSPAGTGNEKLFF.